The 23 T cell receptor beta chains reported below all come from one sample, sequenced in a study of blood T cells in healthy people across ages. Sample-barcoded 5' priming and a J-beta primer mix drove a second PCR of roughly 7 to 11 cycles. TCRdb reprocessed the 5' RACE reads via MiXCR and lists one record per CDR3 protein. The data contain approximately 800,000 distinct CDR3 sequences, approximately 25% of them seen just once; the ten biggest clones take up approximately 4%. The same sample was also studied in work on T cells of mothers and their children.

The specimen was blood. The source is a boy aged 5-17 years in good health.

The genes are TRBV6-2 or TRBV6-3 and TRBJ2-1; D is ambiguous. Germline CDR1 is MNHEY and CDR2 is SVGEGT. With 3 bases removed from V and 8 bases from J, the gap between germline ends came to 26 bases. This CDR3 is 18 amino acids long. CDR3 sequence: CASSYNRQTMMAFYEQFF. Here the CDR3 DNA reads TGTGCCAGCAGTTATAATCGCCAAACAATGATGGCTTTCTATGAGCAGTTCTTC.

The chain combines TRBV4-2 with TRBJ2-5, with TRBD2 identical over 12 bases. The CDR3 totals 16 residues. Germline CDR1 reads LGHNA; CDR2 reads YNFKEQ. Trimming took 1 base from V and 4 from J; bases not matched to a gene: 4. The CDR3 here is CASSQGLAGATETQYF. The CDR3 DNA reads as TGTGCCAGCAGCCAAGGACTAGCGGGAGCAACAGAGACCCAGTACTTC.

This clonotype was observed a handful of times. The gene calls are TRBV10-3 and TRBJ2-7, with 7 bases that match TRBD1. V gave up 6 bases and J gave up 2 bases; unmatched junction bases: 7. Per germline, CDR1 ENHRY and CDR2 SYGVKD. This CDR3 region has 14 residues. CDR3 protein: CAISHPDRPYEQYF. Here the CDR3 DNA reads TGTGCCATCAGCCACCCGGACAGGCCCTACGAGCAGTACTTC.

The chain links TRBV11-2 to TRBJ2-7, with a weak D call TRBD2 (6 bases). CDR1 and CDR2 from the germline V gene are SGHAT and FQNNGV. The CDR3 has 17 amino acids. Trimming removed 1 base at V and 4 bases at J, with 20 bases between. CDR3 DNA sequence: TGTGCCAGCAGCTTAGCGTACAGCTCGGGACTTCGGTACGAGCAGTACTTC. Amino acids: CASSLAYSSGLRYEQYF.

The rearrangement joins TRBV29-1 to TRBJ2-7; D remains unclear. The CDR3 loop spans 13 amino acids. CDR1 and CDR2 (germline): SQVTM, ANQGSEA. Deletions cut 4 bases from V and 0 bases from J, with 10 bases between. The CDR3 DNA follows: TGCAGCGTTGTGGGATTCGTCTCCTACGAGCAGTACTTC. As protein: CSVVGFVSYEQYF.

The chain recombines TRBV15 with TRBJ2-7; TRBD1 agrees at 12 bases. Germline V gene lookup returns CDR1 LNHNV and CDR2 YYDKDF (reference sequence). There are 15 residues in the CDR3. Trimming at V came to 4 bases and at J to 7 bases, leaving 8 bases not matched to a gene. The CDR3 region is CATSTRDRGPGEQYF. CDR3 DNA sequence: TGTGCCACCAGCACCAGGGACAGGGGGCCGGGTGAGCAGTACTTC.

A few counts support this clonotype. V is TRBV20-1 and J is TRBJ2-1; D call uncertain. V lost 3 bases to trimming and J lost 8 bases, with 14 bases between them. Germline V CDR1 and CDR2: DFQATT, SNEGSKA (reference sequence). This CDR3 has 13 amino acids. CDR3 sequence: CSASGLGIDEQFF. CDR3 nucleotides: TGCAGTGCTAGTGGGCTAGGGATCGATGAGCAGTTCTTC.

The V call is TRBV20-1, the J call TRBJ2-3, with D uncertain. Germline V gene lookup returns CDR1 DFQATT and CDR2 SNEGSKA (reference sequence). V was shortened by 6 bases and J by 3 bases, with 7 bases between the two germline ends. This CDR3 contains 11 residues. The CDR3 loop is CSAPKTDTQYF. CDR3 bases: TGCAGTGCGCCTAAGACAGATACGCAGTATTTT.

The rearrangement links TRBV5-4 to TRBJ2-5; D is undetermined. The better agreement between TRBJ2-1 and the DNA end casts doubt on the J call. The germline V gene has CDR1 SGHNT and CDR2 YYREEE (reference sequence). The CDR3 loop spans 12 amino acids. The CDR3 nucleotides are TGTGCCAGCAGCACGGGTCTTTTTGAGCAGTTCTTC. This gives the protein CASSTGLFEQFF.

This clonotype was detected only a few times. The V call is TRBV6-6, the J call TRBJ1-5, with 8 bases identical to TRBD1. CDR3 length: 14 amino acids. The germline V gene encodes CDR1 MNHNY and CDR2 SVGAGI (reference sequence). V shed 6 bases, J shed 4 bases, and the junction held 5 bases outside the gene matches. The DNA for the CDR3 is TGTGCCAGCAGCGCACAGGGGGAGAATCAGCCCCAGCATTTT. Translating gives CASSAQGENQPQHF.

This clonotype was detected many times. V gene TRBV5-4 combines with J gene TRBJ2-1; D is unclear. V gave up 4 bases and J gave up 5 bases, with 4 bases separating them. This CDR3 comprises 11 residues. Germline lookup yields CDR1 SGHNT and CDR2 YYREEE (reference sequence). The CDR3 sequence: CASSKDNEQFF. CDR3 DNA sequence: TGTGCCAGCAGCAAGGACAATGAGCAGTTCTTC.

The table lists this clonotype with a few counts. The chain uses TRBV4-1 and TRBJ2-7, with a tentative D call TRBD1 (6 bases). Looked up from germline, CDR1 is MGHRA and CDR2 is YSYEKL. The CDR3 contains 15 residues. Trimming took 1 base from V and 2 from J, leaving 12 bases between them. The chain's CDR3 is CASSQVGQGPYEQYF. The CDR3 region has the DNA TGCGCCAGCAGCCAAGTCGGTCAGGGGCCCTACGAGCAGTACTTC.

This clonotype was seen more than once but under ten times. V usage is TRBV7-8 and J usage is TRBJ2-7, with a weak D call TRBD1 (6 bases). Germline CDR1 SGHVS, CDR2 FQNEAQ. The CDR3 sequence is 15 residues long. Trimming removed 1 base at V and 4 bases at J, with 14 bases between. CDR3 sequence: CASSLEGRGGYEQYF. In DNA, the CDR3 is TGTGCCAGCAGCTTAGAAGGCAGGGGTGGGTACGAGCAGTACTTC.

The CDR3 here is CASSESSDGGGKLFF. The DNA of the CDR3 is TGTGCCAGCAGTGAAAGCTCAGACGGAGGGGGAAAACTGTTTTTT. The chain links TRBV6-1 to TRBJ1-4; D perhaps matches TRBD1 (6 bases). Germline-derived CDR1 and CDR2 are MNHNS and SASEGT. With 2 bases removed from V and 10 bases from J, the gap between germline ends came to 17 bases. The length of the CDR3 is 15 residues.

The gene calls are TRBV12-3 or TRBV12-4 and TRBJ1-2; 9 nucleotides match TRBD1. The CDR3 contains 14 residues. The ends lost 3 bases at V and 7 bases at J; junction bases unmatched: 6. The CDR3 DNA reads TGTGCCAGCAGTTTGGGGGGACAGGGTAGTGGCTACACCTTC. This codes for CASSLGGQGSGYTF.

This chain connects TRBV2 to TRBJ2-7; D unresolved. V lost 8 bases, J lost 0 bases, and 17 bases lay in between. Germline loops: CDR1 SNHLY, CDR2 FYNNEI. This CDR3 has 15 amino acids. CDR3 residues: CASVALFTDSYEQYF. In nucleotides, the CDR3 is TGTGCCAGCGTCGCCTTATTCACAGACTCCTACGAGCAGTACTTC. Complete variable domain (other parts from reference TRBV2 and TRBJ2-7): EPEVTQTPSHQVTQMGQEVILRCVPISNHLYFYWYRQILGQKVEFLVSFYNNEISEKSEIFDDQFSVERPDGSNFTLKIRSTKLEDSAMYFCASVALFTDSYEQYFGPGTRLTVT.

There are a few counts of this clonotype. V usage is TRBV4-2 and J usage is TRBJ2-5, with D possibly TRBD1 on 5 matching bases. The better agreement between TRBJ2-7 and the DNA end casts doubt on the J call. Per germline, CDR1 LGHNA and CDR2 YNFKEQ. The CDR3 has 14 amino acids. In DNA, the CDR3 is TGTGCCAGCAGCCGGAACCGACAGTCCTACGAGCAGTACTTC. It is translated as CASSRNRQSYEQYF.

This clonotype was seen more than once but under ten times. Mismatch with germline at one junction end may stem from a read error. The rearrangement joins TRBV25-1 to TRBJ2-5, with 13 bases fitting TRBD2. The CDR3 consists of 18 residues. CDR1 and CDR2 from the germline V gene are MGHDK and SYGVNS. CDR3 nucleotide sequence: TGTGCCAGCGATGAGGGCTCCACTAGCGGGAGGGCCGTCGAGACCCGGTACTTC. Its translation is CASDEGSTSGRAVETRYF.

The chain links TRBV29-1 to TRBJ2-5; maybe TRBD1 (7 bases). This CDR3 has 12 amino acids. V gave up 7 bases and J gave up 2 bases, with 11 bases separating them. Germline values: CDR1 SQVTM, CDR2 ANQGSEA. The CDR3 sequence is CSGGDRQETQYF. Here the CDR3 DNA reads TGCAGCGGGGGGGACAGACAAGAGACCCAGTACTTC.

The V gene is TRBV4-1, the J gene TRBJ2-3; D may match TRBD1 or TRBD2 (5 bases each). Germline V gene lookup returns CDR1 MGHRA and CDR2 YSYEKL. The CDR3 is 16 residues long. With 1 base removed from V and 5 bases from J, the gap between germline ends came to 16 bases. In nucleotides, the CDR3 is TGCGCCAGCAGCCAAGGGTCGGGGCTTAAGGGAGATACGCAGTATTTT. This codes for CASSQGSGLKGDTQYF.

This clonotype was counted once. This rearrangement joins TRBV5-1 to TRBJ2-6; D ambiguous. The germline V gene encodes CDR1 SGHRS and CDR2 YFSETQ. The CDR3 has 15 amino acids. V was clipped by 0 bases and J by 2 bases, with 6 bases between them. The CDR3 reads CASSLDGTGANVLTF. CDR3 nucleotide sequence: TGCGCCAGCAGCTTGGACGGTACTGGGGCCAACGTCCTGACTTTC.

This clonotype has more than one count but fewer than ten. CDR3 region: CASRRDRVSEQYF. DNA of the CDR3: TGTGCCAGTCGCCGGGACAGGGTTAGCGAGCAGTACTTC. The chain couples TRBV12-3 or TRBV12-4 to TRBJ2-7, with TRBD1 matching over 9 bases. Unmatched junction bases numbered 9, after V lost 9 bases and J lost 6 bases. CDR3 length: 13 amino acids.

V usage is TRBV12-3 or TRBV12-4 and J usage is TRBJ1-5; tentative D call: TRBD1 (6 bases). Trimming shortened V by 6 bases and J by 6 bases, and 12 bases separated the two germline ends. This CDR3 is 13 amino acids long. In nucleotides, the CDR3 is TGTGCCAGCAGCCCGGGGGCCATTCAGCCCCAGCATTTT. It encodes CASSPGAIQPQHF.